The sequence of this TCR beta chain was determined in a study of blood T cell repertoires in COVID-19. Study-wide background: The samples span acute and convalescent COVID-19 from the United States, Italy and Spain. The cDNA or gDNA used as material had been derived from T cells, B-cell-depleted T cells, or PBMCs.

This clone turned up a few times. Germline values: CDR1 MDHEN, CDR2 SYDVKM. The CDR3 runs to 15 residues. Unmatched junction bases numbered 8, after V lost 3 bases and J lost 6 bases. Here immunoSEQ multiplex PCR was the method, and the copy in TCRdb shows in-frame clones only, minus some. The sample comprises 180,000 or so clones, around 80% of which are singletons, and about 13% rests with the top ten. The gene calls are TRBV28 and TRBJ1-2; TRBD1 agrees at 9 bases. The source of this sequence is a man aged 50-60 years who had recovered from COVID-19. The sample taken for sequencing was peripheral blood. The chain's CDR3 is CASSLVGDRVNGYTF. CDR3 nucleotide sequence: TGTGCCAGCAGTTTGGTTGGGGACAGGGTCAATGGCTACACCTTC.